This T cell receptor beta chain appears in the sequencing data of a study of glioma-infiltrating T cells after dendritic cell vaccination. Study information: Glioblastoma patients came from Phase I and II dendritic cell vaccination trials. Patients received autologous tumor lysate-pulsed dendritic cell vaccination between about 2003 and 2012.

J was trimmed by 6 bases and V by 6 bases; bases with no gene match: 4. This CDR3 spans 15 amino acids. Per germline, CDR1 SNHLY and CDR2 FYNNEI. Using immunoSEQ multiplex PCR, the repertoire was profiled, and TCRdb retains in-frame clones only, with some absent. In the table there are some 100,000 clones, about 79% of which are singletons. The input for sequencing was blood, taken before dendritic cell vaccination. V usage is TRBV2 and J usage is TRBJ2-2, with TRBD2 matching over 13 bases. The receptor was isolated from a human donor with glioblastoma. The CDR3 DNA follows: TGTGCCAGCAGGAGGACTAGCGGGAGCCCCGGGGAGCTGTTTTTT. Translated, it gives CASRRTSGSPGELFF.